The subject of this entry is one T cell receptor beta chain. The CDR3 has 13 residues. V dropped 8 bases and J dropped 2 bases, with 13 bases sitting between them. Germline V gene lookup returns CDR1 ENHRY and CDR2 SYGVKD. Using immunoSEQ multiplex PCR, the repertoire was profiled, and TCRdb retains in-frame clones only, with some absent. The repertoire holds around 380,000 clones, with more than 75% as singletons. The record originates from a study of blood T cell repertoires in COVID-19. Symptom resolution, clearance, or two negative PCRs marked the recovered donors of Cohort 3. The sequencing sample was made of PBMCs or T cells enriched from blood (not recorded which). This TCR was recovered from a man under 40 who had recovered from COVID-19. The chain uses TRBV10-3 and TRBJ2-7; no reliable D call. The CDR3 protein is CAICVDLAYEQYF. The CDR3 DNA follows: TGTGCCATCTGCGTTGATCTGGCCTACGAGCAGTACTTC.